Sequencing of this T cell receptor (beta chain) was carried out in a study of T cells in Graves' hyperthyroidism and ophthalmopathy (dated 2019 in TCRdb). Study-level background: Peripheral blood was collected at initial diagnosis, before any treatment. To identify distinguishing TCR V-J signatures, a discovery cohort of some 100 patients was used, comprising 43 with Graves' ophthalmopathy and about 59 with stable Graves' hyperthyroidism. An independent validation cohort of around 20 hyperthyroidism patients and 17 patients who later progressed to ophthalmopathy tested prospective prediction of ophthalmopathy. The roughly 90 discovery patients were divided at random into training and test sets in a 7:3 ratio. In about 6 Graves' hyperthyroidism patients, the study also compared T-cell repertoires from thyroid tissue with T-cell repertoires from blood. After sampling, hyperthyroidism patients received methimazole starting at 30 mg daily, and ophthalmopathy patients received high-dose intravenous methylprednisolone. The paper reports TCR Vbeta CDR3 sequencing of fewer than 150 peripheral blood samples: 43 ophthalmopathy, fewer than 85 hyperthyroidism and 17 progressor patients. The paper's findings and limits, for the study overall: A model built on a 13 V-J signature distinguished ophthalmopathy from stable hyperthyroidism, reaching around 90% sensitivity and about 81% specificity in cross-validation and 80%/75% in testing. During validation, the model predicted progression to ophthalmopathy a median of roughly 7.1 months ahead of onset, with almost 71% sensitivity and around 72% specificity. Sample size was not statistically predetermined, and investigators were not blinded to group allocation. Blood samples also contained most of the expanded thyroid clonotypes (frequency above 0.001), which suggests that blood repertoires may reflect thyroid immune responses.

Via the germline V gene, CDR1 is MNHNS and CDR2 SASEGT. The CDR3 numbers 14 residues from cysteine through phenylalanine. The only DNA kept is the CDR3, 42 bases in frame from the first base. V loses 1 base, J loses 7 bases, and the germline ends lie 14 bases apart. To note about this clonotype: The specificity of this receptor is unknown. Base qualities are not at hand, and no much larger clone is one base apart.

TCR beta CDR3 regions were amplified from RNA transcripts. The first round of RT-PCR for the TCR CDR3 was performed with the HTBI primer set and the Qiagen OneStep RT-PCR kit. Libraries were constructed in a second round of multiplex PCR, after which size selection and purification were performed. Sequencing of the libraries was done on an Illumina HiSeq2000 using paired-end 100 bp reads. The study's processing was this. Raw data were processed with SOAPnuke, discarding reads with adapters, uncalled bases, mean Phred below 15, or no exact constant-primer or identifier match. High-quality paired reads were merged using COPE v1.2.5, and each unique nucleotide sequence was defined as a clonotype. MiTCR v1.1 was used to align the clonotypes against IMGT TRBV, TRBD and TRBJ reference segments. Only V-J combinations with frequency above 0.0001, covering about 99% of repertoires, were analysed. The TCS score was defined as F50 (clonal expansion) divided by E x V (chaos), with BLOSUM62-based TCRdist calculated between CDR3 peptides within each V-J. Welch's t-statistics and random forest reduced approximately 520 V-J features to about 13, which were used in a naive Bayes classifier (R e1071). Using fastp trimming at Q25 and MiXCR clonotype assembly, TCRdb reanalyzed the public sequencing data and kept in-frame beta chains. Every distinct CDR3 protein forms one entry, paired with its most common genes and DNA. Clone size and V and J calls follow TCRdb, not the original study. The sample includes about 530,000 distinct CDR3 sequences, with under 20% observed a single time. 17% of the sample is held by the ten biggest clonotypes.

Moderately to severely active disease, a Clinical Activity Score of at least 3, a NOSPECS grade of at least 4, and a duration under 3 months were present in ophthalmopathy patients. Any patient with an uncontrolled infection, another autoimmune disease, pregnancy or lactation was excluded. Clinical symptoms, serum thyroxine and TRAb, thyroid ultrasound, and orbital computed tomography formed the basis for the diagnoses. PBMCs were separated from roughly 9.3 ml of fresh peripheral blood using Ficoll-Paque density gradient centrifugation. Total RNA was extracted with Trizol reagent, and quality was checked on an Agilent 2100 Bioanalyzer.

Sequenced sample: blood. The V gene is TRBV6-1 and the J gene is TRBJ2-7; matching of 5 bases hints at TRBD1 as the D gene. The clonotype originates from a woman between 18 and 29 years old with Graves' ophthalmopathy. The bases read TGTGCCAGCAGTGAAGGCAGGGCAATGGGGGAGCAGTACTTC. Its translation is CASSEGRAMGEQYF.